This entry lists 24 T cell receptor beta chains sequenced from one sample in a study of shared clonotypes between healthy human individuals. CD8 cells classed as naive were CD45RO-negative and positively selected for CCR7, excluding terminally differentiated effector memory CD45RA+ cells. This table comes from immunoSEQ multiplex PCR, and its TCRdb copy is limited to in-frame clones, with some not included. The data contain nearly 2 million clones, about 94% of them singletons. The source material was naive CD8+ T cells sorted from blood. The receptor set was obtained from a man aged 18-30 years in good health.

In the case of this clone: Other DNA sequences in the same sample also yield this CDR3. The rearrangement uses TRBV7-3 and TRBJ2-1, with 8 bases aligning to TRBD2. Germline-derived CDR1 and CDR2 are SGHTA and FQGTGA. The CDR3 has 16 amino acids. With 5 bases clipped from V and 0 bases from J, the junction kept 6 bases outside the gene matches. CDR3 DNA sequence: TGTGCCAGCAGCCCCTTAGCGGGGAGCTCCTACAATGAGCAGTTCTTC. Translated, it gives CASSPLAGSSYNEQFF.

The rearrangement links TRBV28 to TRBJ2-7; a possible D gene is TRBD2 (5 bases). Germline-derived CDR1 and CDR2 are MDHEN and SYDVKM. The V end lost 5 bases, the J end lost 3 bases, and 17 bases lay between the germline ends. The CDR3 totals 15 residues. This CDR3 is CASSIHRDINYEQYF. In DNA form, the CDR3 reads TGTGCCAGCAGTATTCACCGGGATATTAACTACGAGCAGTACTTC.

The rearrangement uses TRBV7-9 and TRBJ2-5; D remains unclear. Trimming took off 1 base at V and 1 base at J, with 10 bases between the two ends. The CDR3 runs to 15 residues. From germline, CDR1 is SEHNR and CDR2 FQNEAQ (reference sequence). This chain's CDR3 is CASSLGWDSQETQYF. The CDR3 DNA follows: TGTGCCAGCAGCTTAGGTTGGGATTCCCAAGAGACCCAGTACTTC.

CDR3 region: CASSPRAPNYEQYF. CDR3 nucleotides: TGTGCCAGCAGTCCCCGGGCCCCAAACTACGAGCAGTACTTC. The chain couples TRBV5-6 to TRBJ2-7, with no clear D. Germline V gene lookup returns CDR1 SGHDT and CDR2 YYEEEE. V was clipped by 5 bases and J by 3 bases, with 15 bases between them. This CDR3 contains 14 residues.

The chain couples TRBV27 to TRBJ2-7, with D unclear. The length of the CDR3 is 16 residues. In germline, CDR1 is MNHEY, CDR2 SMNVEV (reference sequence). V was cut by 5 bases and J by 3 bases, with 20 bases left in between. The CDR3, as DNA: TGTGCCAGCAGTCCTCGAACCGCCCAGGCCCTCTACGAGCAGTACTTC. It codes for CASSPRTAQALYEQYF.

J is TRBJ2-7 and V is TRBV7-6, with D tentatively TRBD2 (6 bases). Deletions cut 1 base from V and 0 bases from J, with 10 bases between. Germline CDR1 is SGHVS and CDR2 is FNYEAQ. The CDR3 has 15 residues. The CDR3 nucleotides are TGTGCCAGCAGCTTAGTCGTCGGGAGCTCCTACGAGCAGTACTTC. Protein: CASSLVVGSSYEQYF.

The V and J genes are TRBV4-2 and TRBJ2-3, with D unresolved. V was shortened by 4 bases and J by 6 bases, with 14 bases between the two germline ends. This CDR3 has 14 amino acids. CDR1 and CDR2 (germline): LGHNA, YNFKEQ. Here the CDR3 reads CASSPSLGSDTQYF. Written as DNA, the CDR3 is TGTGCCAGCAGCCCCAGTCTGGGCTCCGATACGCAGTATTTT.

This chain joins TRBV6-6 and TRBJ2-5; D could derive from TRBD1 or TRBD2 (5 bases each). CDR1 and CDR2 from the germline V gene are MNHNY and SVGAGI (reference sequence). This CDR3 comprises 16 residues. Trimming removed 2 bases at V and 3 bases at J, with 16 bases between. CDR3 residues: CASSYGPGRVEETQYF. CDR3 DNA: TGTGCCAGCAGTTACGGTCCAGGGCGGGTAGAAGAGACCCAGTACTTC.

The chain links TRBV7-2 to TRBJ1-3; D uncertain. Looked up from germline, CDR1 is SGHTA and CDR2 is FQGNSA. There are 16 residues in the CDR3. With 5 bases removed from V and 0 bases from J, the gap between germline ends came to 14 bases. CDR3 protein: CASSPASEGSGNTIYF. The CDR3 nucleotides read TGTGCCAGCAGCCCGGCATCTGAGGGCTCTGGAAACACCATATATTTT. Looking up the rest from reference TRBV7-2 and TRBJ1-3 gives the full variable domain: GAGVSQSPSNKVTEKGKDVELRCDPISGHTALYWYRQSLGQGLEFLIYFQGNSAPDKSGLPSDRFSAERTGGSVSTLTIQRTQQEDSAVYLCASSPASEGSGNTIYFGEGSWLTVV.

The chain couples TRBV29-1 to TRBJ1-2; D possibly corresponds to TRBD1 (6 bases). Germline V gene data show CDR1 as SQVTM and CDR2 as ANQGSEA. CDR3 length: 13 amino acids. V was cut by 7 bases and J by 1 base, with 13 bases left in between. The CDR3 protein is CSAADSDNYGYTF. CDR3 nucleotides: TGCAGCGCCGCGGACAGCGATAACTATGGCTACACCTTC.

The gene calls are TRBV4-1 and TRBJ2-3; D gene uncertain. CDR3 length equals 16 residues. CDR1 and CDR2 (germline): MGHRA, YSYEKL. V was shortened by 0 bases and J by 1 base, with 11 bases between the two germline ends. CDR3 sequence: CASSQDQVDRTDTQYF. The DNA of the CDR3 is TGCGCCAGCAGCCAAGATCAAGTGGATCGCACAGATACGCAGTATTTT.

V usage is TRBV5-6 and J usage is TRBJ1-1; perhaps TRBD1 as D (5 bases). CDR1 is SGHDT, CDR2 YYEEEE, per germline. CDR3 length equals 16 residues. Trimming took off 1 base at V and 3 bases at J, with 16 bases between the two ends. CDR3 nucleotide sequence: TGTGCCAGCAGCTTGTGGTTGGGGGAAGGGTACACTGAAGCTTTCTTT. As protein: CASSLWLGEGYTEAFF.

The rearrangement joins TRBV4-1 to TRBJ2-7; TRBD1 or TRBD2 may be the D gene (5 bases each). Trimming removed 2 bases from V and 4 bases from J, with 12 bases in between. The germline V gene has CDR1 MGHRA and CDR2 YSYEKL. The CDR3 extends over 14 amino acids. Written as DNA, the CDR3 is TGCGCCAGCAGCCAATCAAGAGGGGATTACGAGCAGTACTTC. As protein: CASSQSRGDYEQYF.

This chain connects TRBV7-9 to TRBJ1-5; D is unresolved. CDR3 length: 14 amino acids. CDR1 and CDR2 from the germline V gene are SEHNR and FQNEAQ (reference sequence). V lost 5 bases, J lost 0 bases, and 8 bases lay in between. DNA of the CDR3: TGTGCCAGCAGCCCTTCGGGTAGCAATCAGCCCCAGCATTTT. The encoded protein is CASSPSGSNQPQHF. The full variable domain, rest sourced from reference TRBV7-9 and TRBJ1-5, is DTGVSQNPRHKITKRGQNVTFRCDPISEHNRLYWYRQTLGQGPEFLTYFQNEAQLEKSRLLSDRFSAERPKGSFSTLEIQRTEQGDSAMYLCASSPSGSNQPQHFGDGTRLSIL.

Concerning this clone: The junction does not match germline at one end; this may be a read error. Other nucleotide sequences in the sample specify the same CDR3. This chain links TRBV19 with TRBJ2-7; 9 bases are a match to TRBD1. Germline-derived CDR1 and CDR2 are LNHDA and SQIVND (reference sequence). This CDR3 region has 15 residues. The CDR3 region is CASSIAGDRVYEQYF. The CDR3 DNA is TGTGCCAGTAGCATAGCCGGGGACAGGGTTTACGAGCAGTACTTC.

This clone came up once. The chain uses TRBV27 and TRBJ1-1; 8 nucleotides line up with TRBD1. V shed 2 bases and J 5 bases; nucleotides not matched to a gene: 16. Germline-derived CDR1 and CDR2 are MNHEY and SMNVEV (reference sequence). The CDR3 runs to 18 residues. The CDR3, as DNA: TGTGCCAGCAGTTTAAACGCCCCGGACAGGGAAGAGTTGACTGAAGCTTTCTTT. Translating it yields CASSLNAPDREELTEAFF.

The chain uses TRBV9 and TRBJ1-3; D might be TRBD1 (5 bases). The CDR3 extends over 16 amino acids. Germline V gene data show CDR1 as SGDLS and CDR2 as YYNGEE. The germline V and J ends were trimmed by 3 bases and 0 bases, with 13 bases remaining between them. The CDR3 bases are TGTGCCAGCAGCGCAACAGGCGCCGCCTCTGGAAACACCATATATTTT. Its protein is CASSATGAASGNTIYF.

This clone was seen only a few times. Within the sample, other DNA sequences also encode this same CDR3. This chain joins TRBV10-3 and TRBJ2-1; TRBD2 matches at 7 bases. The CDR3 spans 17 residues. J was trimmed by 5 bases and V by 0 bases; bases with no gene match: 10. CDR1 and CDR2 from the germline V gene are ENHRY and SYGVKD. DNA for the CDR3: TGTGCCATCAGTGAGTCGAGGGCGAGCGGGGATCACAATGAGCAGTTCTTC. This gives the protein CAISESRASGDHNEQFF.

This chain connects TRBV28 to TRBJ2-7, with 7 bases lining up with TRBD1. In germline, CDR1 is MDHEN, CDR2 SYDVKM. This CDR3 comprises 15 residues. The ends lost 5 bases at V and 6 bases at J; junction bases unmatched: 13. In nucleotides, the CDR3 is TGTGCCAGCAGTACCCAGCCGGGACAGTTGCTCGAGCAGTACTTC. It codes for CASSTQPGQLLEQYF.

The CDR3 DNA sequence: TGTGCCAGCAGTTTACATGACAGGGCGTCCGGGAGGCCCCAGCATTTT. This sequence encodes CASSLHDRASGRPQHF. The V and J genes are TRBV28 and TRBJ1-5; the match to TRBD1 covers 7 bases. V was pared by 2 bases and J by 9 bases, with 13 bases of the junction left unmatched. The germline V gene encodes CDR1 MDHEN and CDR2 SYDVKM. The CDR3 is made up of 16 amino acids.

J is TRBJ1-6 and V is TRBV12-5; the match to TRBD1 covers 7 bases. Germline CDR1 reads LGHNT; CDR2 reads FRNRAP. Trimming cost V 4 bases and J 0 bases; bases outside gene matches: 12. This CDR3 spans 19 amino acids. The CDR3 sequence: CASGSLTGTENSYNSPLHF. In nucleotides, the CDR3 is TGTGCTAGTGGTTCGTTGACCGGGACAGAGAACTCCTATAATTCACCCCTCCACTTT.

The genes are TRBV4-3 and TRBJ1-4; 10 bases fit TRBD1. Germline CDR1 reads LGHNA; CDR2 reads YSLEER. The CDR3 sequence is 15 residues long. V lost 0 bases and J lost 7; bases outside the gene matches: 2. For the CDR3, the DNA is TGCGCCAGCAGCCAAGATCGGACAGGGGGTGAAAAACTGTTTTTT. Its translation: CASSQDRTGGEKLFF.

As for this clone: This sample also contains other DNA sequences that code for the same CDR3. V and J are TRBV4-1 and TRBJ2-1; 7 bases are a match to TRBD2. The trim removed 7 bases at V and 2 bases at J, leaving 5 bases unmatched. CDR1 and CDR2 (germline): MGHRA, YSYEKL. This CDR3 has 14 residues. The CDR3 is CASTGGGPYNEQFF. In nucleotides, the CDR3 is TGCGCCAGCACCGGCGGGGGACCCTACAATGAGCAGTTCTTC.

CDR3: CASSSQGELAYEQYF. DNA for the CDR3: TGTGCCAGCAGCTCCCAAGGGGAGTTGGCCTACGAGCAGTACTTC. This sequence joins TRBV7-9 and TRBJ2-7; D is possibly TRBD1 or TRBD2 (5 bases each). Trimming took 4 bases from V and 2 from J, leaving 15 bases between them. From germline, CDR1 is SEHNR and CDR2 FQNEAQ (reference sequence). The CDR3 totals 15 residues.